This paragraph reports one T cell receptor (beta chain). What it binds is unknown. These data are taken from a study of tissue T cells after allogeneic stem cell transplantation. Study results and limitations: Anatomically similar tissues had similar TCR repertoires within each patient. The patient cohort was small and clinically heterogeneous, with limited sampling depth.

CDR1 and CDR2 from the germline V gene are SGHNT and YYREEE (reference sequence). After removal of 3 bases from V and 0 bases from J, the junction contained 8 bases not matched to a gene. This CDR3 is built from 17 residues. Some clones are missing from TCRdb's copy, which holds only in-frame ones; the method was immunoSEQ multiplex PCR. The sample has roughly 30,000 clones, roughly 85% seen once. V and J are TRBV5-4 and TRBJ2-7; 11 nucleotides match TRBD1. This material consisted of blood, taken before transplantation. The sequence derives from a woman between 18 and 50 years old who later had graft-versus-host disease after an allogeneic stem cell transplant. The DNA for the CDR3 is TGTGCCAGCAGCTCCGGGACAGGGGGTCGCCGCTCCTACGAGCAGTACTTC. Translation: CASSSGTGGRRSYEQYF. The full variable domain, with the rest looked up from reference TRBV5-4 and TRBJ2-7, is ETGVTQSPTHLIKTRGQQVTLRCSSQSGHNTVSWYQQALGQGPQFIFQYYREEENGRGNFPPRFSGLQFPNYSSELNVNALELDDSALYLCASSSGTGGRRSYEQYFGPGTRLTVT.